These T cell receptor beta chains were read from a single sample in a study of CD8+ T cells in alopecia areata. Clones were read by immunoSEQ multiplex PCR, and TCRdb kept only the in-frame ones, dropping some. This table holds some 220,000 clones, 50% to 70% found once. Sequenced here: CD4+ T cells sorted from blood, sampled at week 4, from a patient treated with tofacitinib. Receptor source: a human donor with alopecia areata. Each CDR3 is given with its conserved first and last residue. A D gene is named only where the DNA matches it firmly. Not all rows give a size; the values are once, few, many and, for expanded clones, a class.

>.|TRBV4-1|TRBJ1-5|few
CASSQDGPIGQHF
TGCGCCAGCAGCCAAGATGGGCCGATAGGTCAGCATTTT
>.|TRBV6-5|TRBJ1-6|.
CASREGYDNSPLHF
TGTGCCAGCAGGGAGGGGTACGATAATTCACCCCTCCACTTT
>.|TRBV29-1|TRBJ1-1|.
CSVVFRLDTEAFF
TGCAGCGTTGTGTTCAGGCTTGACACTGAAGCTTTCTTT
>TRBD2|TRBV30|TRBJ2-7|.
CAWRGLLAGGEQYF
TGTGCCTGGAGGGGCCTGCTAGCGGGGGGCGAGCAGTACTTC
>TRBD1|TRBV19|TRBJ1-1|few
CASSIGTDKAFF
TGTGCCAGTAGTATCGGGACAGACAAAGCTTTCTTT
>.|TRBV6-4|TRBJ2-3|few
CASSDLEGADTQYF
TGTGCCAGCAGTGACTTGGAAGGCGCAGATACGCAGTATTTT
>.|TRBV5-4|TRBJ2-1|few
CASSLRGANNEQFF
TGTGCCAGCAGCTTGCGGGGGGCGAACAATGAGCAGTTCTTC
>.|TRBV2|TRBJ1-5|.
CASTWGGNQPQHF
TGTGCCAGCACTTGGGGAGGCAATCAGCCCCAGCATTTT
>TRBD1|TRBV10-3|TRBJ2-1|.
CAISESAPGQGTEQFF
TGTGCCATCAGTGAGTCCGCTCCGGGACAGGGGACTGAGCAGTTCTTC
>.|TRBV5-6|TRBJ2-2|once
CASSRAADRNTGELFF
TGTGCCAGCAGCCGTGCCGCTGACCGGAACACCGGGGAGCTGTTTTTT
>.|TRBV5-6|TRBJ1-1|.
CASSLAGGGEAFF
TGTGCCAGCAGCTTGGCTGGGGGTGGTGAAGCTTTCTTT
>.|TRBV20-1|TRBJ1-4|few
CSATTGEKLFF
TGCAGTGCAACGACGGGTGAAAAACTGTTTTTT
>.|TRBV28|TRBJ1-5|.
CASTMITGNQPQHF
TGTGCCAGCACCATGATTACAGGTAATCAGCCCCAGCATTTT
>.|TRBV29-1|TRBJ2-7|.
CSVARGVSEQYF
TGCAGCGTCGCAAGGGGAGTCTCCGAGCAGTACTTC
>.|TRBV29-1|TRBJ1-2|few
CSVDSQDYGYTF
TGCAGCGTTGACTCACAAGACTATGGCTACACCTTC
>.|TRBV7-2|TRBJ1-6|many
CASSRREEGSPLHF
TGTGCCAGCAGCCGCCGGGAGGAGGGTTCACCCCTCCACTTT
>.|TRBV11-2|TRBJ1-2|few
CASSSGYGYTF
TGTGCCAGCAGCTCGGGCTACGGCTACACCTTC
>.|TRBV2|TRBJ1-6|.
CASSQAHLFNSPLHF
TGTGCCAGCAGCCAAGCCCACCTTTTTAATTCACCCCTCCACTTT
>.|TRBV6-5|TRBJ2-5|few
CASSYILGQETQYF
TGTGCCAGCAGTTACATTCTCGGTCAAGAGACCCAGTACTTC
>.|TRBV5-4|TRBJ1-2|few
CASSLRGVGGGYTF
TGTGCCAGCAGCTTGAGGGGAGTAGGGGGTGGCTACACCTTC
>TRBD1|TRBV25-1|TRBJ1-1|.
CASSIPGQPEAFF
TGTGCCAGCAGTATCCCGGGACAGCCTGAAGCTTTCTTT
>.|TRBV11-3|TRBJ2-1|.
CASSLVSINEQFF
TGTGCCAGCAGCTTAGTCTCGATCAATGAGCAGTTCTTC
>.|TRBV30|TRBJ1-5|.
CAWTPGDGDRNQPQHF
TGTGCCTGGACCCCCGGTGACGGGGACCGCAATCAGCCCCAGCATTTT
>.|TRBV30|TRBJ1-2|.
CAWSAGSWGYGYTF
TGTGCCTGGAGCGCAGGGAGCTGGGGGTATGGCTACACCTTC
>.|TRBV9|TRBJ2-7|.
CASSLSLGGEQYF
TGTGCCAGCAGCTTAAGCCTAGGAGGGGAGCAGTACTTC
>.|TRBV30|TRBJ2-1|.
CAWSVREQFF
TGTGCCTGGAGCGTCCGGGAGCAGTTCTTC
>.|TRBV29-1|TRBJ2-3|.
CSVEPQGITDTQYF
TGCAGCGTTGAACCACAGGGAATCACAGATACGCAGTATTTT
>.|TRBV19|TRBJ2-2|.
CASSTSSGSNTGELFF
TGTGCCAGCTCGACGTCGAGCGGGTCGAACACCGGGGAGCTGTTTTTT
>.|TRBV29-1|TRBJ1-1|.
CSVDAVMNTEAFF
TGCAGCGTTGACGCGGTCATGAACACTGAAGCTTTCTTT
>.|TRBV6-5|TRBJ1-1|.
CASSYGRVNTEAFF
TGTGCCAGCAGTTACGGGCGGGTGAACACTGAAGCTTTCTTT
>.|TRBV28|TRBJ2-7|few
CASSLQRAPYEQYF
TGTGCCAGCAGTTTACAGCGGGCTCCCTACGAGCAGTACTTC
>.|TRBV25-1|TRBJ1-1|.
CASSTNLGNTEAFF
TGTGCCAGCAGTACCAACCTGGGGAACACTGAAGCTTTCTTT
>TRBD1|TRBV15|TRBJ1-4|few
CATSPQGANEKLFF
TGTGCCACCAGCCCACAGGGGGCTAATGAAAAACTGTTTTTT
>.|TRBV29-1|TRBJ2-2|few
CSADSTGELFF
TGCAGCGCGGACAGTACCGGGGAGCTGTTTTTT
>TRBD1|TRBV30|TRBJ2-1|.
CAWSKGTGYNEQFF
TGTGCCTGGAGTAAGGGGACAGGCTACAATGAGCAGTTCTTC
>.|TRBV6-5|TRBJ1-2|.
CASTGGRDYGYTF
TGTGCCAGTACGGGGGGCAGGGACTATGGCTACACCTTC
>TRBD2|TRBV4-3|TRBJ2-3|few
CASSQVLAGSTDTQYF
TGCGCCAGCAGCCAAGTTCTAGCGGGGAGCACAGATACGCAGTATTTT
>.|TRBV29-1|TRBJ2-7|.
CSVSGTSSEQYF
TGCAGCGTTTCCGGGACGTCCTCCGAGCAGTACTTC
>.|TRBV5-1|TRBJ2-2|.
CASVLGGELFF
TGCGCCAGCGTCCTCGGTGGGGAGCTGTTTTTT
>.|TRBV7-9|TRBJ1-6|.
CASSSLSGSPLHF
TGTGCCAGCAGCTCCCTGTCCGGTTCACCCCTCCACTTT
>.|TRBV29-1|TRBJ1-2|.
CSVEIPTDNYGYTF
TGCAGCGTTGAAATCCCAACGGACAACTATGGCTACACCTTC
>.|TRBV30|TRBJ1-5|.
CAWSVGRLGNQPQHF
TGTGCCTGGAGTGTCGGAAGGTTGGGCAATCAGCCCCAGCATTTT
>.|TRBV9|TRBJ1-6|few
CASSATRANSPLHF
TGTGCCAGCAGCGCGACTCGGGCTAATTCACCCCTCCACTTT
>.|TRBV27|TRBJ2-7|.
CASSSSGTYEQYF
TGTGCCAGCAGTTCTTCAGGGACGTACGAGCAGTACTTC
>.|TRBV18|TRBJ2-2|.
CASSPRETGELFF
TGTGCCAGCTCACCAAGGGAGACCGGGGAGCTGTTTTTT
>.|TRBV5-1|TRBJ1-6|.
CASSLVNRGDQSPLHF
TGCGCCAGCAGCTTGGTTAACCGTGGGGATCAATCACCCCTCCACTTT
>.|TRBV4-3|TRBJ2-1|.
CASSQGAQILYGEQFF
TGCGCCAGCAGCCAGGGGGCACAGATCCTATATGGTGAGCAGTTCTTC
>.|TRBV30|TRBJ2-5|.
CAWSGPGTQYF
TGTGCCTGGAGTGGACCGGGGACCCAGTACTTC
>TRBD1|TRBV13|TRBJ1-1|.
CASSSGQGYTEAFF
TGTGCCAGCAGCTCCGGACAGGGGTACACTGAAGCTTTCTTT
>TRBD1|TRBV7-3|TRBJ2-2|.
CASSSQGATGELFF
TGTGCCAGCAGCTCTCAGGGGGCCACCGGGGAGCTGTTTTTT
>.|TRBV9|TRBJ2-7|.
CASSGGGSTREQYF
TGTGCCAGCAGCGGAGGCGGGTCCACTAGGGAGCAGTACTTC
>TRBD1|TRBV27|TRBJ2-2|.
CASSPGQQANTGELFF
TGTGCCAGCAGTCCGGGACAGCAAGCGAACACCGGGGAGCTGTTTTTT
>.|TRBV19|TRBJ2-7|.
CASSVGDYEQYF
TGTGCCAGTAGTGTGGGGGACTACGAGCAGTACTTC
>.|TRBV20-1|TRBJ2-1|once
CSARQEGEQFF
TGCAGTGCTAGACAGGAAGGTGAGCAGTTCTTC
>.|TRBV29-1|TRBJ1-1|.
CSVDRGGMNTEAFF
TGCAGCGTTGACAGGGGAGGGATGAACACTGAAGCTTTCTTT